These T cell receptor beta chains were read from a single sample in a study of blood T cell repertoires in COVID-19. Clones were sequenced by immunoSEQ multiplex PCR, and TCRdb holds only the in-frame ones, with some missing. Here the sample spans around 130,000 clones, just over 75% being singletons. What was sequenced was peripheral blood. These receptors originate from a human donor in a cohort sampled during active COVID-19. Both conserved end residues are part of each CDR3. D genes are given only for firm matches. Clone sizes are given selectively: once, few, many, or a class where the clone is expanded.

v_call	j_call	d_call	clone_size	cdr3_nt	cdr3_aa
TRBV6-5	TRBJ2-3	NA	NA	TGTGCCAGCAGTTACTCTGGACAAGTCACAGATACGCAGTATTTT	CASSYSGQVTDTQYF
TRBV11-2	TRBJ1-1	TRBD1	NA	TGTGCCAGCAGCTTAGTTGCTAAGGGGGCTTATGAAGCTTTCTTT	CASSLVAKGAYEAFF
TRBV9	TRBJ1-2	TRBD1	NA	TGTGCCAGCAGCGCCGGGACAGGGGAGTCTCCTTCCTTC	CASSAGTGESPSF
TRBV4-1	TRBJ2-7	TRBD1	NA	TGCGCCAGCAGCCCAGAACGAGGGACAGGGTACGAGCAGTACTTC	CASSPERGTGYEQYF
TRBV7-4	TRBJ1-3	NA	NA	TGTGCCAGCAGCCTACTGGTGGCGGAAAATCTTCCGATCTCTGGAAACACCATATATTTT	CASSLLVAENLPISGNTIYF
TRBV28	TRBJ1-3	NA	NA	TGTGCCAGCAGTTTGGCCAGCTCTGGAAACACCATATATTTT	CASSLASSGNTIYF
TRBV6-5	TRBJ2-7	NA	NA	TGTGCCAGCAGTCCCCCGGGACAACGGCAGGAGCAGTACTTC	CASSPPGQRQEQYF
TRBV3-1/TRBV3-2	TRBJ2-3	TRBD2	NA	TGTGCCAGCAGCCGAGCGGGGGGGCCTCAAGATACGCAGTATTTT	CASSRAGGPQDTQYF
TRBV29-1	TRBJ2-7	TRBD1	NA	TGCAGCGTACGACCCGACAGGGACGAGCAGTACTTC	CSVRPDRDEQYF
TRBV7-9	TRBJ1-3	NA	few	TGTGCCAGCAGCTTCACAGGGTCGGGAAGAAACACCATATATTTT	CASSFTGSGRNTIYF
TRBV12-3/TRBV12-4	TRBJ1-2	NA	NA	TGTGCCAGCAGTTTAGGGTTCTACTACACCTTC	CASSLGFYYTF
TRBV6-6	TRBJ1-1	NA	NA	TGTGCCAGCAGTTATAGCGGTGAAGCTTTCTTT	CASSYSGEAFF
TRBV6-1	TRBJ2-1	NA	NA	TGTGCCAGCAGTGAACAGGGGAACAATGAGCAGTTCTTC	CASSEQGNNEQFF
TRBV11-2	TRBJ2-2	TRBD2	NA	TGTGCCAGCAGCTTTCCGGGACTAGCGGGGAACACCGGGGAGCTGTTTTTT	CASSFPGLAGNTGELFF
TRBV6-1	TRBJ2-7	TRBD1	NA	TGTGCCAGCAGTGAAACTAGGACAGGGAGCTCCTACGAGCAGTACTTC	CASSETRTGSSYEQYF
TRBV7-9	TRBJ1-1	NA	NA	TGTGCCAGCAGCTTAGGAGTCTCCGGAGGGGCGGGCACTGAAGCTTTCTTT	CASSLGVSGGAGTEAFF
TRBV3-1/TRBV3-2	TRBJ2-5	NA	NA	TGTGCCAGCAGCCAACGCAGGTTTCGGGAGACCCAGTACTTC	CASSQRRFRETQYF
TRBV4-1	TRBJ2-7	TRBD2	NA	TGCGCCAGCAGCCGAGGTAGCGGGGGGGGCGCGATCTACGAGCAGTACTTC	CASSRGSGGGAIYEQYF
TRBV5-6	TRBJ2-3	NA	NA	TGTGCCAGCAGCCCGGCGGGACTCCCCGGCACAGATACGCAGTATTTT	CASSPAGLPGTDTQYF
TRBV5-1	TRBJ2-3	NA	NA	TGCGCCAGCAGCTTATTGGCCCCGACAGATACGCAGTATTTT	CASSLLAPTDTQYF
TRBV12-3/TRBV12-4	TRBJ1-1	NA	NA	TGTGCCAGCTCAGACAGACTGAACACTGAAGCTTTCTTT	CASSDRLNTEAFF
TRBV14	TRBJ1-2	NA	NA	TGTGCCAGCAGCCAAGTGGGAGCAGATAACTATGGCTACACCTTC	CASSQVGADNYGYTF
TRBV6-5	TRBJ1-2	TRBD1	NA	TGTGCCACCGGACAGGTCTATGGCTACACCTTC	CATGQVYGYTF
TRBV30	TRBJ2-7	NA	few	TGTGCCGCCGCCCGGGGGAGCTCCTACGAGCAGTACTTC	CAAARGSSYEQYF
TRBV9	TRBJ1-1	NA	NA	TGTGCCAGCAGCTTCGGGACACCTAACACTGAAGCTTTCTTT	CASSFGTPNTEAFF
TRBV2	TRBJ2-7	TRBD2	NA	TGTGCCAGCAGTGTGGAGGGGACTACGTCTGGCGAGCAGTACTTC	CASSVEGTTSGEQYF
TRBV7-9	TRBJ2-3	NA	few	TGTGCCAGCAGTTACCAGGGGGATACGCAGTATTTT	CASSYQGDTQYF
TRBV6-5	TRBJ1-1	NA	few	TGTGCCAGCAGTTACTCCAGCGGGGGGAACACTGAAGCTTTCTTT	CASSYSSGGNTEAFF
TRBV29-1	TRBJ2-2	TRBD2	NA	TGCAGCGTCGACTTTGAAGCGGGGGGGGCGACCGGGGAGCTGTTTTTT	CSVDFEAGGATGELFF
TRBV5-6	TRBJ2-3	NA	NA	TGTGCCAGCAGCTTGGCTTGGGGGGTAGGGGATACGCAGTATTTT	CASSLAWGVGDTQYF
TRBV6-5	TRBJ2-3	NA	NA	TGTGCCAGCAGTTACTCGAAGCGGGCTACGCAGTATTTT	CASSYSKRATQYF
TRBV27	TRBJ2-1	TRBD2	NA	TGTGCCAGCAGTTTAATGCGGGGGGCCCTAGAATTGAATGAGCAGTTCTTC	CASSLMRGALELNEQFF
TRBV29-1	TRBJ2-7	TRBD1	NA	TGCAGCGTTGAGAAGGGGACAGGGGGTAACGAGCAGTACTTC	CSVEKGTGGNEQYF
TRBV11-2	TRBJ2-7	TRBD2	NA	TGTGCCAGCAGCTTGGGACTAGCATCCTACGAGCAGTACTTC	CASSLGLASYEQYF
TRBV20-1	TRBJ1-2	TRBD1	NA	TGCAGTGCTAGTCCGGGACAGGGCATCAAAGGCTATGGCTACACCTTC	CSASPGQGIKGYGYTF
TRBV5-1	TRBJ2-7	NA	NA	TGCGCCAGCAGCCGGACAGCCGATTCCTACGAGCAGTACTTC	CASSRTADSYEQYF
TRBV7-8	TRBJ1-1	NA	NA	TGTGCCAGCAGTTCACAGGGAGCGAGGACTGAAGCTTTCTTT	CASSSQGARTEAFF
TRBV5-1	TRBJ2-3	TRBD2	NA	TGCGCCAGCAGCTTGCTCGGAACGGGAGGGGTGGATACGCAGTATTTT	CASSLLGTGGVDTQYF
TRBV7-9	TRBJ1-2	NA	NA	TGTGCCAGCTTCGGGGAGGGGAACTATGGCTACACCTTC	CASFGEGNYGYTF
TRBV7-8	TRBJ1-1	NA	NA	TGTGCCAGCAGCGCGACTCCAATTGGCACTGAAGCTTTCTTT	CASSATPIGTEAFF
TRBV19	TRBJ2-1	NA	NA	TGTGCCAGTAGTACGTACAATGAGCAGTTCTTC	CASSTYNEQFF
TRBV2	TRBJ1-6	NA	NA	TGTGCCAGCAGGGCCACCGACTATAATTCACCCCTCCACTTT	CASRATDYNSPLHF
TRBV11-2	TRBJ2-1	NA	once	TGTGCCAGCAGGGAGAGCTCCTACAATGAGCAGTTCTTC	CASRESSYNEQFF
TRBV4-2	TRBJ1-2	TRBD1	NA	TGTGCCAGCAGCCAAGATAACAGGGGGCGATATGGCTACACCTTC	CASSQDNRGRYGYTF
TRBV2	TRBJ1-1	NA	NA	TGTGCCAGCAGCCAGGTTAGGGGGATGATGAACACTGAAGCTTTCTTT	CASSQVRGMMNTEAFF
TRBV27	TRBJ2-7	TRBD1	NA	TGTGCCAGCAGTTTTGGACAGGGTAGACACGAGCAGTACTTC	CASSFGQGRHEQYF
TRBV19	TRBJ2-7	TRBD1	few	TGTGCCAGTAGTCCATGGGACAGGGCCTACGAGCAGTACTTC	CASSPWDRAYEQYF
TRBV9	TRBJ2-3	TRBD2	NA	TGTGCCAGCAGCGTAGGGACTAGCGGGGCCACAGATACGCAGTATTTT	CASSVGTSGATDTQYF
TRBV29-1	TRBJ1-5	NA	few	TGCAGCGTTGGAGTCTCAGGGGAGCCCAATCAGCCCCAGCATTTT	CSVGVSGEPNQPQHF
TRBV2	TRBJ1-2	TRBD1	NA	TGTGCCAGCAGATATAGGACAGGGGCCGGTGGCTACACCTTC	CASRYRTGAGGYTF
TRBV5-1	TRBJ2-3	NA	NA	TGCGCCAGCAGCGCGGGCGACCCGACAGATACGCAGTATTTT	CASSAGDPTDTQYF
TRBV4-1	TRBJ2-3	TRBD1	NA	TGCGCCAGCAGCCCGTCAGGGGGCTCGAATCCTAGCACAGATACGCAGTATTTT	CASSPSGGSNPSTDTQYF
TRBV5-6	TRBJ1-6	NA	NA	TGTGCCAGCAACCCCTGGAGGGGGGGGCGGTCCTATAATTCACCCCTCCACTTT	CASNPWRGGRSYNSPLHF